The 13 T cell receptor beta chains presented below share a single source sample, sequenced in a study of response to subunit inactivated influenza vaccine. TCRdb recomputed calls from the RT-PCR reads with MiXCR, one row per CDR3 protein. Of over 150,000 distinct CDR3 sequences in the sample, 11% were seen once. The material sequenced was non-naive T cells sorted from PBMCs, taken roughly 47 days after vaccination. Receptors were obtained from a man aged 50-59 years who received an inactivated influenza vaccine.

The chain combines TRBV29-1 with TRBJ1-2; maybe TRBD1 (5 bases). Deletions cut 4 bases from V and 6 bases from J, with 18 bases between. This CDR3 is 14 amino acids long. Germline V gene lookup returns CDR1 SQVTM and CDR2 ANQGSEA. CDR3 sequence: CSVAITQGGDGYTF. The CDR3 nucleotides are TGCAGCGTTGCTATCACCCAGGGAGGAGATGGCTACACCTTC.

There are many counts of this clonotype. CDR3 sequence: CASSQDWAIGGSEQFF. CDR3 sequence (DNA): TGTGCCAGCAGCCAAGATTGGGCTATAGGTGGCTCTGAGCAGTTCTTC. The J gene is TRBJ2-1, the V gene TRBV3-1, with D unclear. The CDR3 runs to 16 residues. Germline V gene data show CDR1 as LGHDT and CDR2 as YNNKEL (reference sequence). V dropped 0 bases and J dropped 9 bases, with 18 bases sitting between them.

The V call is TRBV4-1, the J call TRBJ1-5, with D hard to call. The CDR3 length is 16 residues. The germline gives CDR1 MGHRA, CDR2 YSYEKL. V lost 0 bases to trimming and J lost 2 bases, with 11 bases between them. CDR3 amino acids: CASSQDGVRGNQPQHF. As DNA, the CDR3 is TGCGCCAGCAGCCAAGATGGGGTGCGGGGCAATCAGCCCCAGCATTTT.

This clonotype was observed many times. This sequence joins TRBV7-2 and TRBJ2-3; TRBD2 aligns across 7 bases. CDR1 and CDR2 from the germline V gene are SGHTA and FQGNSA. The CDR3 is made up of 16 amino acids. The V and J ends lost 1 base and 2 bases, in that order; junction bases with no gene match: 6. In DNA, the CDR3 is TGTGCCAGCAGCTTAGGGACTAGTTGGAACACAGATACGCAGTATTTT. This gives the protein CASSLGTSWNTDTQYF.

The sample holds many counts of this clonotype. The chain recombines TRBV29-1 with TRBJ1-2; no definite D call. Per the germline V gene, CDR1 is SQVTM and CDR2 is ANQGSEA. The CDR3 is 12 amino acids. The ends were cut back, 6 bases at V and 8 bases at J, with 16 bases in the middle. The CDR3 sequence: CSVRVGSRGYTF. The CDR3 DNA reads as TGCAGCGTCCGGGTTGGCTCGCGGGGCTACACCTTC.

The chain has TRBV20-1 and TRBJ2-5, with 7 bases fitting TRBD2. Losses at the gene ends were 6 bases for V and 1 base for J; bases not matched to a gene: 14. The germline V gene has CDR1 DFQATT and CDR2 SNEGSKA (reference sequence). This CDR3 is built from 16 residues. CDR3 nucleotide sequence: TGCAGTGCCAGACAATATGGGGGGGGGATCCAAGAGACCCAGTACTTC. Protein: CSARQYGGGIQETQYF.

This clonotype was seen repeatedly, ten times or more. CDR3 residues: CASSEYSGTGGTFRRDQETQYF. DNA of the CDR3: TGTGCCAGCAGTGAATATAGCGGGACAGGGGGGACCTTCCGGAGGGATCAAGAGACCCAGTACTTC. V usage is TRBV25-1 and J usage is TRBJ2-5, with 11 bases identical to TRBD1. The V gene's germline CDR1 is MGHDK and CDR2 SYGVNS. CDR3 length: 22 amino acids. The J segment lost 2 bases and the V segment lost 0 bases, leaving 20 bases of the junction unmatched.

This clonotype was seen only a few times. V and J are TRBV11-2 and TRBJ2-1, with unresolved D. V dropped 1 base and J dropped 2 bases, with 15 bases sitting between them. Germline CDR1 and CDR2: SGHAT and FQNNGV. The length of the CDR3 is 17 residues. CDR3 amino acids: CASSLVPPVFPYNEQFF. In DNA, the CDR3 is TGTGCCAGCAGCTTAGTTCCCCCGGTCTTCCCCTACAATGAGCAGTTCTTC. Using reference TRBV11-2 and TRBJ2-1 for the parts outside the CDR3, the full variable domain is EAGVAQSPRYKIIEKRQSVAFWCNPISGHATLYWYQQILGQGPKLLIQFQNNGVVDDSQLPKDRFSAERLKGVDSTLKIQPAKLEDSAVYLCASSLVPPVFPYNEQFFGPGTRLTVL.

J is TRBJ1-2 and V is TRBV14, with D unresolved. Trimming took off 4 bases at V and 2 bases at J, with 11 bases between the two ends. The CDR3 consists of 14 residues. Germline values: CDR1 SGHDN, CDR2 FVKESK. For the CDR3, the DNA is TGTGCCAGCAGCCGAGAGGTGCCGAACTATGGCTACACCTTC. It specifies CASSREVPNYGYTF.

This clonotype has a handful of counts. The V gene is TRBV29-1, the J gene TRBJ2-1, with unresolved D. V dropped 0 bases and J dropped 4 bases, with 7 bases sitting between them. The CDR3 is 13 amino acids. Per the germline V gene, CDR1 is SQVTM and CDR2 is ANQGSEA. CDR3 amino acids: CSVEDLQYNEQFF. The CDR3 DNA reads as TGCAGCGTTGAAGATTTGCAGTACAATGAGCAGTTCTTC.

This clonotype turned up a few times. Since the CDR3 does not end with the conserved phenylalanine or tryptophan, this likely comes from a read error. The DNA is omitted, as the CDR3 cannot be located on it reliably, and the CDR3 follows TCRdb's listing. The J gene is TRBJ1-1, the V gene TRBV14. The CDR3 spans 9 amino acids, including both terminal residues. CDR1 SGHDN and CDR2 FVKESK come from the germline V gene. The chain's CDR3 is CASSPDCGT.

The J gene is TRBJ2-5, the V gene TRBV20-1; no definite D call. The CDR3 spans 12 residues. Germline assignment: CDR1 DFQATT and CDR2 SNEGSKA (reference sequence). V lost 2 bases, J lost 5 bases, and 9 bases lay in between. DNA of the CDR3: TGCAGTGCTAGAACCGTCACTGAGACCCAGTACTTC. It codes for CSARTVTETQYF.

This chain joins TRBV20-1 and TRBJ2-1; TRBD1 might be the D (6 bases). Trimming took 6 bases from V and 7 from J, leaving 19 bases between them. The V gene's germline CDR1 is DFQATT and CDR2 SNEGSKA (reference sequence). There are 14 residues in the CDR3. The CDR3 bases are TGCAGTGCAGTCGAGCGACAGGTCCGGAATGAGCAGTTCTTC. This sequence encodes CSAVERQVRNEQFF.